This TCR beta chain was captured by sequencing in a study of OX40 agonist ivuxolimab in advanced cancers. The CDR3 totals 16 residues. The V gene's germline CDR1 is MNHNS and CDR2 SASEGT. V was pared by 0 bases and J by 3 bases, with 6 bases of the junction left unmatched. Repertoires were generated with immunoSEQ multiplex PCR, while TCRdb's copy carries only in-frame clones and drops some. This table holds 30,000 to 40,000 clones, around 89% found once. This clone was seen just once. This sample comprised CD4+ or CD8+ T cells sorted from blood, obtained in a trial of the OX40 agonist ivuxolimab. The V call is TRBV6-1, the J call TRBJ2-3, with 7 bases identical to TRBD2. This receptor was obtained from an adult with an advanced solid tumor such as melanoma, head and neck, liver or kidney cancer. DNA for the CDR3: TGTGCCAGCAGTGAAGCGCGGCTAGCGGTGACAGATACGCAGTATTTT. It yields the protein CASSEARLAVTDTQYF.